These T cell receptor beta chains were read from a single sample in a study of persistence of HIV-infected CD4 T cells. The method was immunoSEQ multiplex PCR; TCRdb's version includes in-frame clones alone and lacks a portion of them. The table shows roughly 41,000 clones, with 80% occurring only once. These receptors' antigens are unknown. The specimen comprised CD4+ T cells sorted from PBMCs after roughly 18-hour stimulation, sampled from a patient who received antiretroviral therapy. The receptors were sampled from an adult man with HIV who was CMV-seropositive. Each CDR3 is given with its conserved first and last residue. The order of the fields is J gene, D gene, V gene, clone size, CDR3 protein, CDR3 DNA. A D gene is named only where the DNA matches it firmly. The listing skips clone size in some rows; elsewhere it reads once, few, many or a size class.

j_call: TRBJ1-4
d_call: NA
v_call: TRBV29-1
clone_size: NA
cdr3_aa: CSVDGGTNEKLFF
cdr3_nt: TGCAGCGTTGATGGGGGAACTAATGAAAAACTGTTTTTT

j_call: TRBJ1-2
d_call: NA
v_call: TRBV5-1
clone_size: NA
cdr3_aa: CASSLEGTPRLANYGYTF
cdr3_nt: TGCGCCAGCAGCTTGGAAGGGACACCCAGACTTGCTAACTATGGCTACACCTTC

j_call: TRBJ2-1
d_call: NA
v_call: TRBV20-1
clone_size: NA
cdr3_aa: CSAANLNEQFF
cdr3_nt: TGCAGTGCCGCGAATCTCAATGAGCAGTTCTTC

j_call: TRBJ2-4
d_call: NA
v_call: TRBV5-4
clone_size: NA
cdr3_aa: CASSSGRDPAFIQYF
cdr3_nt: TGTGCCAGCAGTTCAGGCCGGGACCCGGCTTTCATTCAGTACTTC

j_call: TRBJ2-3
d_call: NA
v_call: TRBV5-1
clone_size: NA
cdr3_aa: CASRGFRGADTQYF
cdr3_nt: TGCGCCAGCAGAGGTTTCAGGGGGGCAGATACGCAGTATTTT

j_call: TRBJ1-2
d_call: NA
v_call: TRBV3-1/TRBV3-2
clone_size: NA
cdr3_aa: CASSSFGVGYTF
cdr3_nt: TGTGCCAGCAGCTCCTTCGGGGTAGGCTACACCTTC

j_call: TRBJ1-1
d_call: NA
v_call: TRBV6-5
clone_size: NA
cdr3_aa: CASSYSGPNEAFF
cdr3_nt: TGTGCCAGCAGTTATTCTGGGCCAAATGAAGCTTTCTTT

j_call: TRBJ2-2
d_call: NA
v_call: TRBV7-2
clone_size: NA
cdr3_aa: CASSPVRGAGGELFF
cdr3_nt: TGTGCCAGCAGCCCCGTCCGGGGGGCGGGCGGGGAGCTGTTTTTT

j_call: TRBJ1-4
d_call: NA
v_call: TRBV7-2
clone_size: NA
cdr3_aa: CASSARADEKLFF
cdr3_nt: TGTGCCAGCAGCGCCCGGGCTGATGAAAAACTGTTTTTT

j_call: TRBJ2-3
d_call: NA
v_call: TRBV20-1
clone_size: NA
cdr3_aa: CSARDRATQYF
cdr3_nt: TGCAGTGCTAGAGACAGGGCTACGCAGTATTTT

j_call: TRBJ1-5
d_call: TRBD1
v_call: TRBV28
clone_size: NA
cdr3_aa: CASSSEGGGNQPQHF
cdr3_nt: TGTGCCAGCAGTTCTGAAGGGGGCGGCAATCAGCCCCAGCATTTT

j_call: TRBJ1-2
d_call: NA
v_call: TRBV29-1
clone_size: NA
cdr3_aa: CSVAQGARNYGYTF
cdr3_nt: TGCAGCGTTGCCCAGGGTGCCCGCAACTATGGCTACACCTTC

j_call: TRBJ1-2
d_call: NA
v_call: TRBV18
clone_size: few
cdr3_aa: CASSLNRQEYGYTF
cdr3_nt: TGTGCCAGCTCACTAAACAGACAGGAGTATGGCTACACCTTC

j_call: TRBJ2-2
d_call: TRBD1
v_call: TRBV11-3
clone_size: few
cdr3_aa: CASSPMTGPGTGELFF
cdr3_nt: TGTGCCAGCAGTCCGATGACAGGGCCGGGCACCGGGGAGCTGTTTTTT

j_call: TRBJ2-3
d_call: TRBD2
v_call: TRBV7-9
clone_size: NA
cdr3_aa: CASSFWGSGGADTQYF
cdr3_nt: TGTGCCAGCAGTTTCTGGGGTAGCGGGGGGGCAGATACGCAGTATTTT

j_call: TRBJ2-3
d_call: TRBD1
v_call: TRBV6-5
clone_size: once
cdr3_aa: CASSFGTVTDTQYF
cdr3_nt: TGTGCCAGCAGTTTCGGGACAGTCACAGATACGCAGTATTTT

j_call: TRBJ1-5
d_call: TRBD1
v_call: TRBV2
clone_size: NA
cdr3_aa: CASSVRAGGGNQPQHF
cdr3_nt: TGTGCCAGCAGTGTGCGGGCAGGGGGAGGCAATCAGCCCCAGCATTTT

j_call: TRBJ2-2
d_call: NA
v_call: TRBV7-6
clone_size: few
cdr3_aa: CASSLIGSDTGELFF
cdr3_nt: TGTGCCAGCAGCTTAATAGGGAGCGACACCGGGGAGCTGTTTTTT

j_call: TRBJ1-1
d_call: TRBD1
v_call: TRBV3-1/TRBV3-2
clone_size: NA
cdr3_aa: CASSRRAGGDTEAFF
cdr3_nt: TGTGCCAGCAGCCGACGTGCAGGGGGAGACACTGAAGCTTTCTTT